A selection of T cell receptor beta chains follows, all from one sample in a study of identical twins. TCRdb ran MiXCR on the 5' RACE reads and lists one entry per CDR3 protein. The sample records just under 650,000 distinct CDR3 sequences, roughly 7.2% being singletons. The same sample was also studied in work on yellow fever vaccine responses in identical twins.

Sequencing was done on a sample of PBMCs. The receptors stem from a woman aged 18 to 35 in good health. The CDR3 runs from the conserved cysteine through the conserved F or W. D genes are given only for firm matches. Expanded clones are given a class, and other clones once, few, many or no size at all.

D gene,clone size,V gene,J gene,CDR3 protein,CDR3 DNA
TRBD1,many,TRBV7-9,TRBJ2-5,CASSPSRDRGPETQYF,TGTGCCAGCAGCCCCTCCAGGGACAGGGGTCCAGAGACCCAGTACTTC
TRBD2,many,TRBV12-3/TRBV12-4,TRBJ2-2,CASSLALQSSGSTGELFF,TGTGCCAGCAGTTTAGCGCTGCAGTCGAGCGGGAGTACCGGGGAGCTGTTTTTT
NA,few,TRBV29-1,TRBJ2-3,CSVEFGQGTDTQYF,TGCAGCGTTGAATTTGGTCAGGGGACAGATACGCAGTATTTT
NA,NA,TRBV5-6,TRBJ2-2,CASSQPWVSVAGELFF,TGTGCCAGCAGCCAGCCCTGGGTTTCGGTCGCCGGGGAGCTGTTTTTT
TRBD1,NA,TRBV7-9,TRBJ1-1,CASSLVQGATTEAFF,TGTGCCAGCAGCTTAGTTCAGGGGGCAACCACTGAAGCTTTCTTT
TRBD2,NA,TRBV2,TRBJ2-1,CASSKGLALNEQFF,TGTGCCAGCAGCAAGGGACTAGCCCTCAATGAGCAGTTCTTC
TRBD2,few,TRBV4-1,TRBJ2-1,CASSQDRGTSGKYEQFF,TGCGCCAGCAGCCAAGATCGTGGGACTAGCGGGAAATATGAGCAGTTCTTC
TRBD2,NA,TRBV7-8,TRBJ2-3,CATRTSGVTDTQYF,TGTGCCACCCGGACTAGCGGGGTCACAGATACGCAGTATTTT
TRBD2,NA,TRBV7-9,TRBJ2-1,CASQMAGGFFVEQFF,TGTGCCAGTCAAATGGCGGGAGGTTTTTTTGTTGAGCAGTTCTTC
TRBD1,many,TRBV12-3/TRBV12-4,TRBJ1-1,CASTHRTGREAFF,TGTGCCAGCACCCACCGGACAGGGCGTGAAGCTTTCTTT
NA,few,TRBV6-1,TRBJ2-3,CASSVFERAQYF,TGTGCCAGCAGTGTATTCGAAAGAGCGCAGTATTTT
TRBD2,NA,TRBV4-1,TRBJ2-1,CASSQPTSGKNEQFF,TGCGCCAGCAGCCAGCCGACTAGCGGGAAGAATGAGCAGTTCTTC
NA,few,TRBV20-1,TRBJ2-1,CSASRQGYYNEQFF,TGCAGTGCTAGCAGGCAGGGGTATTACAATGAGCAGTTCTTC
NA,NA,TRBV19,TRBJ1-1,CASSFLAPGGTEAFF,TGTGCCAGTAGTTTCCTTGCCCCGGGGGGAACTGAAGCTTTCTTT
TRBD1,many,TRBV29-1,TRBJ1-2,CSVGDRANYGYTF,TGCAGCGTCGGGGACAGGGCTAACTATGGCTACACCTTC
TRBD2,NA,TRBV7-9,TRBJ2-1,CASSSLAGGVGEQFF,TGTGCCAGCAGCTCACTAGCGGGGGGGGTCGGTGAGCAGTTCTTC
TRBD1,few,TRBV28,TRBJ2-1,CASRPTGKGDEQFF,TGTGCCAGCAGGCCGACAGGGAAAGGCGATGAGCAGTTCTTC
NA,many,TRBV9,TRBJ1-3,CASSVNGDFSGNTIYF,TGTGCCAGCAGCGTTAATGGTGACTTCTCTGGAAACACCATATATTTT
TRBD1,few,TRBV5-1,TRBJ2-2,CASSSNRGQAGELFF,TGCGCCAGCAGCTCAAACAGGGGGCAGGCCGGGGAGCTGTTTTTT
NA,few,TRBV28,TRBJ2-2,CASSLYMNTGELFF,TGTGCCAGCAGTTTATATATGAACACCGGGGAGCTGTTTTTT
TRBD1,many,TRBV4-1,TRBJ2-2,CASSHVDRVWTNTGELFF,TGCGCCAGCAGCCATGTCGACAGGGTTTGGACGAACACCGGGGAGCTGTTTTTT
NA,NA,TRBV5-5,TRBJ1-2,CASSLDMGRANGYTF,TGTGCCAGCAGCTTGGACATGGGCAGGGCGAATGGCTACACCTTC